The 19 T cell receptor beta chains given below trace back to one sample, sequenced in a study of blood T cell repertoires in COVID-19. Clones were read by immunoSEQ multiplex PCR, and TCRdb kept only the in-frame ones, dropping some. This table holds roughly 170,000 clones, under 85% found once. Sequencing used peripheral blood. All receptors derive from a human donor in a cohort sampled during active COVID-19.

This chain links TRBV29-1 with TRBJ1-1; D may be TRBD1 (5 bases). CDR1 and CDR2 from the germline V gene are SQVTM and ANQGSEA. The CDR3 consists of 13 residues. Between the trimmed V and J ends, which lost 2 bases and 1 base, there was a span of 8 bases. The CDR3 loop reads CSVEYGGNTEAFF. The CDR3 DNA reads TGCAGCGTTGAATACGGGGGGAACACTGAAGCTTTCTTT.

This chain joins TRBV7-9 and TRBJ1-6; TRBD1 aligns across 8 bases. The J segment lost 0 bases and the V segment lost 3 bases, leaving 10 bases of the junction unmatched. The CDR3 consists of 19 residues. Germline assignment: CDR1 SEHNR and CDR2 FQNEAQ (reference sequence). CDR3 DNA: TGTGCCAGCAGCTTCTCCCCGCAGGGGGCCTCCTCCTATAATTCACCCCTCCACTTT. Protein sequence: CASSFSPQGASSYNSPLHF.

The rearrangement uses TRBV19 and TRBJ1-6, with D tentatively TRBD1 (5 bases). Germline V gene lookup returns CDR1 LNHDA and CDR2 SQIVND (reference sequence). V gave up 9 bases and J gave up 6 bases, with 12 bases separating them. This CDR3 is built from 13 residues. CDR3 sequence reads: CASHQGGNSPLHF. Written as DNA, the CDR3 is TGTGCCAGCCACCAGGGAGGTAATTCACCCCTCCACTTT.

The V and J genes are TRBV20-1 and TRBJ1-1; no reliable D call. With 5 bases removed from V and 1 base from J, the gap between germline ends came to 5 bases. The CDR3 spans 11 residues. Germline V gives CDR1 DFQATT, CDR2 SNEGSKA (reference sequence). This CDR3 reads CSALPNTEAFF. The DNA of the CDR3 is TGCAGTGCTCTTCCGAACACTGAAGCTTTCTTT.

The chain has TRBV7-8 and TRBJ1-4; D gene ambiguous. Trimming left V 0 bases short and J 8 bases short, with 13 bases between. The CDR3 length is 15 residues. Germline CDR1 SGHVS, CDR2 FQNEAQ. CDR3 DNA: TGTGCCAGCAGCTTAGCGCGGACTAGTAGAGAAAAACTGTTTTTT. Its translation: CASSLARTSREKLFF.

V usage is TRBV12-5 and J usage is TRBJ1-3; D unresolved. In germline, CDR1 is LGHNT, CDR2 FRNRAP. This CDR3 contains 12 residues. V was cut by 5 bases and J by 7 bases, with 9 bases left in between. The DNA for the CDR3 is TGTGCTAGTGGTACCGACGGGAACACCATATATTTT. Translating it yields CASGTDGNTIYF.

The chain combines TRBV2 with TRBJ1-6; D is ambiguous. The length of the CDR3 is 13 residues. The ends were cut back, 4 bases at V and 10 bases at J, with 11 bases in the middle. The germline V gene encodes CDR1 SNHLY and CDR2 FYNNEI. The CDR3, as DNA: TGTGCCAGCAGTGCGGGGATTGGATCACCCCTCCACTTT. It codes for CASSAGIGSPLHF.

The chain has TRBV19 and TRBJ1-1, with TRBD1 matching over 8 bases. The CDR3 length is 15 residues. The V and J ends lost 5 bases and 1 base, in that order; junction bases with no gene match: 6. Per germline, CDR1 LNHDA and CDR2 SQIVND (reference sequence). In nucleotides, the CDR3 is TGTGCCAGTAGTCCACCGGGACAGGAGAACACTGAAGCTTTCTTT. Translation gives CASSPPGQENTEAFF.

This clone has a handful of counts. This sequence joins TRBV5-5 and TRBJ1-2, with TRBD1 matching over 8 bases. CDR1 SGHKS and CDR2 YYEKEE come from the germline V gene (reference sequence). J gave up 4 bases and V 4 bases, and 6 bases lay outside the gene matches. There are 14 residues in the CDR3. CDR3 region: CASSTGTGGYGYTF. The CDR3 region has the DNA TGTGCCAGCAGCACCGGGACAGGTGGCTATGGCTACACCTTC.

The chain links TRBV5-1 to TRBJ2-7, with TRBD1 matching 8 bases. This CDR3 contains 16 residues. Per germline, CDR1 SGHRS and CDR2 YFSETQ. The trim removed 4 bases at V and 3 bases at J, leaving 12 bases unmatched. CDR3 protein: CASSHGQGSVDYEQYF. CDR3 nucleotide sequence: TGCGCCAGCAGCCATGGACAGGGTTCGGTCGACTACGAGCAGTACTTC.

The rearrangement uses TRBV5-1 and TRBJ1-1; 7 bases agree with TRBD1. The CDR3 runs 15 residues. The germline V gene has CDR1 SGHRS and CDR2 YFSETQ. The V and J ends lost 0 bases and 2 bases, in that order; junction bases with no gene match: 4. CDR3 amino acids: CASSLDGTENTEAFF. Here the CDR3 DNA reads TGCGCCAGCAGCTTGGACGGGACAGAAAACACTGAAGCTTTCTTT.

This clone was detected only once. The chain is built from TRBV11-2 and TRBJ2-1; 9 positions agree with TRBD2. Germline-derived CDR1 and CDR2 are SGHAT and FQNNGV. The CDR3 contains 16 residues. V trimming: 1 base; J trimming: 4 bases; junction bases outside the gene matches: 5. CDR3 in DNA: TGTGCCAGCAGCTTAGGTGTAGCGGGGGATTACAATGAGCAGTTCTTC. Encoded protein: CASSLGVAGDYNEQFF. Full variable domain (remainder filled in from reference TRBV11-2 and TRBJ2-1): EAGVAQSPRYKIIEKRQSVAFWCNPISGHATLYWYQQILGQGPKLLIQFQNNGVVDDSQLPKDRFSAERLKGVDSTLKIQPAKLEDSAVYLCASSLGVAGDYNEQFFGPGTRLTVL.

The genes are TRBV19 and TRBJ2-1, with D possibly matching TRBD2 (6 bases). Trimming removed 6 bases at V and 9 bases at J, with 15 bases between. Germline CDR1 is LNHDA and CDR2 is SQIVND (reference sequence). CDR3 length equals 13 residues. CDR3 coding DNA: TGTGCCAGTAGCTCACTAGCTTGGGGTGAGCAGTTCTTC. Amino acid sequence: CASSSLAWGEQFF.

The chain couples TRBV6-2 or TRBV6-3 to TRBJ1-1, with D perhaps TRBD1 (5 bases). CDR3 length equals 13 residues. V lost 2 bases and J lost 1, with 5 bases in between. The germline V gene encodes CDR1 MNHEY and CDR2 SVGEGT. CDR3 in DNA: TGTGCCAGCAGTTACGGACAGAACACTGAAGCTTTCTTT. It specifies CASSYGQNTEAFF.

This sequence joins TRBV7-8 and TRBJ2-7; 8 bases are a match to TRBD1. The CDR3 is made up of 13 amino acids. Trimming took 5 bases from V and 5 from J; bases not matched to a gene: 5. The germline gives CDR1 SGHVS, CDR2 FQNEAQ. The CDR3 DNA is TGTGCCAGCAGCAGGACAGGGAATCACGAGCAGTACTTC. Its translation is CASSRTGNHEQYF.

The V call is TRBV5-1, the J call TRBJ1-2, with 9 bases aligning to TRBD1. Germline V gives CDR1 SGHRS, CDR2 YFSETQ. Trimming took 5 bases from V and 8 from J; bases not matched to a gene: 13. The CDR3 spans 15 residues. The CDR3 is CASRVVPGQGNGYTF. CDR3 sequence (DNA): TGCGCCAGCAGAGTGGTCCCGGGACAGGGTAACGGCTACACCTTC.

V and J are TRBV6-5 and TRBJ2-7, with D tentatively TRBD2 (5 bases). The germline CDR1 and CDR2 sequences are MNHEY and SVGAGI. This CDR3 has 14 amino acids. V lost 8 bases, J lost 0 bases, and 14 bases lay in between. CDR3 amino acids: CASRGGVNSYEQYF. In DNA form, the CDR3 reads TGTGCCAGCCGGGGTGGGGTTAACTCCTACGAGCAGTACTTC.

This clone came up a few times. The V gene is TRBV19, the J gene TRBJ1-1, with TRBD1 matching 7 bases. From germline, CDR1 is LNHDA and CDR2 SQIVND (reference sequence). The CDR3 runs to 14 residues. V was clipped by 5 bases and J by 5 bases; unmatched bases: 8. The CDR3 DNA reads TGTGCCAGTAGTTCCCAGACAGGGATAACTGAAGCTTTCTTT. It translates to CASSSQTGITEAFF.

Only a few counts were recorded for this clone. The chain employs TRBV6-6 and TRBJ2-2; weak D call: TRBD2 (7 bases). Germline lookup yields CDR1 MNHNY and CDR2 SVGAGI (reference sequence). Trimming took off 6 bases at V and 3 bases at J, with 14 bases between the two ends. The CDR3 contains 15 residues. The CDR3 reads CASSWSGGDTGELFF. Written as DNA, the CDR3 is TGTGCCAGCAGCTGGTCGGGGGGCGACACCGGGGAGCTGTTTTTT.